The source of this TCR beta chain is a study of T cells after yellow fever vaccination. Study-level information: Low-cell-number fractions were prepared with SMART-Seq v4 Ultra Low Input. Study results and caveats: Some clonotypes, a small share, were shared between CD4 and CD8 compartments. By day 5 rather than day 15, the secondary response had peaked, though it was weaker.

This clonotype appeared a few times. Conversion of TCR transcripts into cDNA relied on 5'RACE template switching, which added a universal primer site and UMIs. Via MiXCR, TCRdb re-called the 5' RACE reads, giving one row per CDR3 protein. In the table there are some 52,000 distinct CDR3 sequences, more than 6.5% of which are singletons. Sequencing used CD8+ T cells not binding an NS4B(214-222) dextramer, sorted from PBMCs, obtained about 49 days after the first yellow fever vaccination. The source is a man aged 18 to 30 who received the YFV17D yellow fever vaccine.

CDR3 in DNA: TGTGCCAGTAGTAGAAATAGCGGAGCCTACAATGAGCAGTTCTTC. Its protein product is CASSRNSGAYNEQFF. V usage is TRBV19 and J usage is TRBJ2-1, with D maybe TRBD2 (6 bases). The CDR3 is 15 residues long. Germline V gives CDR1 LNHDA, CDR2 SQIVND (reference sequence). Trimming took 4 bases from V and 2 from J, leaving 12 bases between them.